This paragraph reports one T cell receptor beta chain. This clone was observed once. Its antigen target is currently unknown. Per-nucleotide qualities are absent, and no much larger clonotype sits a single base away. Donors were healthy HIV-negative adults with no recently reported acute infections or vaccinations. Every donor was a Caucasian adult living in Nashville, Tennessee, USA. For unsorted samples, about 90 million PBMCs were counted, and genomic DNA was extracted using the QIAamp DNA Blood Mini kit. After blood collection by leukapheresis, PBMCs were isolated using Ficoll-Histopaque density gradient centrifugation and then cryopreserved in the vapor phase of liquid nitrogen. Using the deep immunoSEQ assay, multiplex PCR amplified TCR CDR3 regions from genomic DNA. Extracted genomic DNA from each cell subset was distributed evenly across all wells of several immunoSEQ 96-well plates, and each plate was treated as a replicate. Each replicate PCR for unsorted PBMC received 300 to 350 ng genomic DNA, equal to approximately 30,000 T cell genomes. Ten immunoSEQ deep assay plates were used to sequence the unsorted PBMC genomic DNA. Purified libraries were measured with a Qubit 3.0 fluorometer, size-checked on a Bioanalyzer 2100, and measured again with the KAPA Library Quantification kit. Each immunoSEQ 96-well plate was sequenced on its own single-read 150-cycle Illumina NextSeq 550 flow cell. The study's processing was this. Because only junctional sequences without quality scores were contained in the immunoSEQ output, filtering matching that applied to full-length reads could not be performed. Sequences were annotated with PyIR, a Python wrapper for IgBLAST v1.9, and V/J genes and CDR3 were assigned using IMGT germline references. Any read was removed if the V/J assignment was weak (E-value above 1e-6), the CDR3 was missing, or the read contained stop codons, out-of-frame junctions, or ambiguous translated residues. V3J clonotypes were defined as sequences sharing the same inferred V gene, J gene, and CDR3 amino acid sequence. Percentage overlap between repertoires was computed as shared unique clonotypes divided by the size of the smaller repertoire. Richness of each repertoire was evaluated using RTK rarefaction, the Chao1 estimator, and Recon v2.1 estimates of unobserved clonotypes. What TCRdb holds here is the immuneACCESS table cut down to in-frame rearrangements. Part of the clones is not present; checked against another copy, under half of the missing clones reflect an unresolved V gene, and the others are unexplained. The D gene and trimming were derived from the DNA, and the V and J assignments and clone size from that table. The sample data list around 430,000 clones, and roughly 80% of these were observed just once. Clones ranked in the top ten supply about 13% of the sample.

This entry belongs to a study of shared clonotypes between healthy human individuals (dated by TCRdb to 2020 to 2021). Some background on the complete study: The cohort comprised two women and a few men aged 18 to 49 years. Leukapheresis yielded between about 0.85 and 10 billion PBMCs per donor. The study deeply sequenced blood TCR repertoires of five healthy adults to estimate repertoire size and the extent of clonotype sharing between individuals. Libraries were prepared and TCR repertoires were sequenced by different laboratories using diverse techniques, in order to increase sequencing depth and limit assay-specific biases.

Counted from cysteine to phenylalanine, this CDR3 has 12 amino acids. Only the CDR3 DNA stays, 36 bases, in frame from base 1. CDR1 and CDR2, per the germline V gene, are SNHLY and FYNNEI. Trimming removed 5 bases from V and 12 bases from J; the gene matches leave 7 bases unexplained. Beyond this particular receptor, the publication reports: The small number of donors limited the genetic and exposure-history diversity represented. Pairwise subsampling indicated that sequencing depth was expected to affect the degree of clonotype sharing among donors. Sampling was limited to blood, and TCR repertoires in tissue likely differ from TCR repertoires in blood.

Sequencing was carried out using PBMCs. The rearrangement combines TRBV2 with TRBJ2-1, and TRBD2 matches 7 of the central bases. This TCR derives from a woman in her forties in good health. Some clones in this sample may be carry-over from other donors' samples. In nucleotides, the sequence is TGTGCCAGCAGTCTTACCCGGGAGGTGCAGTTCTTC. It specifies CASSLTREVQFF.